This is a list of T cell receptor beta chains from one sample in a study of T cell changes during pregnancy in multiple sclerosis. Only in-frame clones appear in the TCRdb table, and some are missing; sequencing was by immunoSEQ multiplex PCR. The profile covers roughly 38,000 clones, with 90% appearing a single time and 9% to 10% taken by the ten largest. Sequencing was performed on CD8+ T cells from peripheral blood mononuclear cells, taken in the first trimester of pregnancy. These receptors were taken from a female donor with multiple sclerosis, enrolled in a pregnancy study. Both conserved end residues are part of each CDR3. The D gene is left open where the match is weak. Only some rows state a clone size, as once, few, many or a class for expanded clones.

clone_size d_call j_call v_call cdr3_aa cdr3_nt
. . TRBJ2-3 TRBV7-2 CASSLYTTLGSTDTQYF TGTGCCAGCAGCTTATATACGACTCTGGGTTCGACAGATACGCAGTATTTT
. TRBD1 TRBJ1-5 TRBV4-2 CASSRDRADQPQHF TGTGCCAGCAGCCGGGACAGGGCAGATCAGCCCCAGCATTTT
. . TRBJ1-6 TRBV5-6 CASSLIRAKGNSPLHF TGTGCCAGCAGCTTAATCAGGGCGAAGGGTAATTCACCCCTCCACTTT
. . TRBJ2-4 TRBV6-5 CASCCEGAKNIQYF TGTGCCAGCTGCTGCGAGGGAGCCAAAAACATTCAGTACTTC
. TRBD2 TRBJ2-3 TRBV9 CASSVSLAGGGNTQYF TGTGCCAGCAGCGTATCCCTTGCGGGGGGAGGAAATACGCAGTATTTT
few . TRBJ1-2 TRBV7-9 CASSFQTDRYGYTF TGTGCCAGCAGCTTTCAGACAGACCGCTATGGCTACACCTTC
. TRBD1 TRBJ1-1 TRBV30 CAWRGTGVAEAFF TGTGCCTGGAGAGGGACAGGGGTGGCTGAAGCTTTCTTT
. TRBD1 TRBJ2-7 TRBV6-5 CASSWGTVTYEQYF TGTGCCAGCAGTTGGGGGACAGTTACCTACGAGCAGTACTTC
few TRBD1 TRBJ1-1 TRBV10-2 CASNYRGGMNTEAFF TGCGCCAGCAATTACAGGGGGGGGATGAACACTGAAGCTTTCTTT
. . TRBJ2-1 TRBV6-6 CASISWDQGLPEQFF TGTGCCAGCATTTCATGGGACCAGGGGTTGCCTGAGCAGTTCTTC
. TRBD1 TRBJ1-1 TRBV28 CASSFTGGKMNTEAFF TGTGCCAGCAGTTTTACAGGGGGAAAGATGAACACTGAAGCTTTCTTT
. . TRBJ2-7 TRBV19 CASSPGASYEQYF TGTGCCAGTAGTCCTGGGGCCTCCTACGAGCAGTACTTC
. . TRBJ1-1 TRBV11-2 CASSLRGTLNTEAFF TGTGCCAGCAGCTTAAGGGGGACACTGAACACTGAAGCTTTCTTT
. . TRBJ2-7 TRBV5-1 CASSFGTNYEQYF TGCGCCAGCAGCTTCGGGACAAACTACGAGCAGTACTTC
. . TRBJ1-1 TRBV5-1 CASSLAQNTEAFF TGCGCCAGCAGCTTGGCACAGAACACTGAAGCTTTCTTT
. . TRBJ1-5 TRBV7-6 CASSSINQPQHF TGTGCCAGCAGCTCTATCAATCAGCCCCAGCATTTT
once . TRBJ2-6 TRBV4-3 CASSQDTGSGANVLTF TGCGCCAGCAGCCAAGATACGGGTTCTGGGGCCAACGTCCTGACTTTC
. TRBD2 TRBJ2-5 TRBV5-1 CASSPTLAGPQETQYF TGCGCCAGCAGCCCGACTCTAGCGGGACCGCAAGAGACCCAGTACTTC
. . TRBJ1-1 TRBV19 CASSRGAGPNTEAFF TGTGCCAGTAGTCGCGGGGCAGGTCCTAACACTGAAGCTTTCTTT
. . TRBJ1-3 TRBV5-3 CARSLNRTGTTRSGNTIYF TGTGCCAGAAGCTTGAACAGAACAGGGACGACTCGCTCTGGAAACACCATATATTTT
. TRBD2 TRBJ2-3 TRBV27 CASSLILRGGTDTQYF TGTGCCAGCAGTTTAATATTGCGGGGGGGCACAGATACGCAGTATTTT
. . TRBJ2-2 TRBV6-4 CASSERQGTGELFF TGTGCCAGCAGTGAAAGGCAGGGCACCGGGGAGCTGTTTTTT
. . TRBJ1-1 TRBV27 CASSLGAPRGTEAFF TGTGCCAGCAGCTTAGGAGCCCCCCGGGGCACTGAAGCTTTCTTT
. TRBD1 TRBJ1-1 TRBV7-9 CASSLDLRGHTEAFF TGTGCCAGCAGCTTAGATCTTAGGGGGCATACTGAAGCTTTCTTT
. . TRBJ2-7 TRBV5-5 CASSFEGPYEQYF TGTGCCAGCAGCTTCGAGGGCCCGTACGAGCAGTACTTC
. . TRBJ1-1 TRBV7-9 CASSLDRKGTEAFF TGTGCCAGCAGCTTAGACAGGAAAGGGACTGAAGCTTTCTTT
. . TRBJ2-1 TRBV4-3 CASSQVRTGPEQQPYNEQFF TGCGCCAGCAGCCAAGTGAGAACAGGACCCGAGCAGCAACCCTACAATGAGCAGTTCTTC
. TRBD1 TRBJ2-7 TRBV7-2 CASSLRRTGVHEQYF TGTGCCAGCAGCTTACGTCGGACAGGGGTCCACGAGCAGTACTTC
. . TRBJ2-4 TRBV4-3 CASSQDSLMVRKNIQYF TGCGCCAGCAGCCAAGATAGTCTGATGGTGAGAAAAAACATTCAGTACTTC
. . TRBJ1-5 TRBV6-8 CASSEVGSNQPQHF TGTGCCAGCAGCGAGGTCGGTAGCAATCAGCCCCAGCATTTT
. . TRBJ2-7 TRBV6-1 CASSARQVAYEQYF TGTGCCAGCAGTGCCCGCCAGGTAGCCTACGAGCAGTACTTC
. TRBD2 TRBJ2-2 TRBV28 CASSFLLAGGSGELFF TGTGCCAGCAGTTTCTTACTAGCGGGAGGCTCCGGGGAGCTGTTTTTT
once . TRBJ2-1 TRBV2 CASSSLLALSSYNEQFF TGTGCCAGCAGTAGCCTCCTCGCGTTAAGCTCCTACAATGAGCAGTTCTTC
. . TRBJ1-2 TRBV9 CASSVSQGSFVAHGYTF TGTGCCAGCAGCGTTTCCCAGGGCAGCTTCGTCGCACATGGCTACACCTTC
. TRBD1 TRBJ2-7 TRBV2 CASSFRDRGVGEQYF TGTGCCAGCAGTTTCCGGGACAGGGGGGTCGGTGAGCAGTACTTC
. . TRBJ2-1 TRBV7-8 CASSSYPGWDEQFF TGTGCCAGCAGCTCCTATCCGGGGTGGGATGAGCAGTTCTTC
. TRBD1 TRBJ2-1 TRBV19 CASSFGQGAYEQFF TGTGCCAGTAGTTTCGGACAGGGGGCTTATGAGCAGTTCTTC
few TRBD1 TRBJ1-2 TRBV30 CAWSVDRAYGYTF TGTGCCTGGAGTGTAGACAGGGCTTATGGCTACACCTTC
. . TRBJ2-7 TRBV7-2 CASSLGRRGSYEQYF TGTGCCAGCAGCTTAGGAAGACGGGGATCCTACGAGCAGTACTTC
. TRBD1 TRBJ1-2 TRBV2 CASSEILGTALYGYTF TGTGCCAGCAGTGAAATCCTTGGGACAGCCCTCTATGGCTACACCTTC
. . TRBJ2-2 TRBV9 CASSELFGSGELFF TGTGCCAGCAGCGAGCTCTTTGGTTCCGGGGAGCTGTTTTTT
. TRBD2 TRBJ2-2 TRBV4-2 CASTDSGRDTGELFF TGTGCCAGCACCGATAGCGGGAGGGACACCGGGGAGCTGTTTTTT
. . TRBJ1-2 TRBV7-2 CASSLEDTGYGYTF TGTGCCAGCAGCTTAGAAGACACAGGTTATGGCTACACCTTC
. . TRBJ1-4 TRBV7-6 CASSINPDGQGEKLFF TGTGCCAGCAGTATCAACCCCGATGGACAAGGTGAAAAACTGTTTTTT
. TRBD1 TRBJ1-2 TRBV2 CAIPGGDSLGYGYTF TGTGCCATCCCCGGCGGGGACAGCTTAGGGTATGGCTACACCTTC
. TRBD2 TRBJ2-1 TRBV13 CASSPGLVNEQFF TGTGCCAGCAGTCCCGGACTAGTAAATGAGCAGTTCTTC
. TRBD2 TRBJ2-3 TRBV6-1 CASSEQAGGTDTQYF TGTGCCAGCAGTGAACAAGCGGGAGGTACAGATACGCAGTATTTT
few . TRBJ2-1 TRBV6-5 CASGLEDEQFF TGTGCCAGCGGCCTCGAGGATGAGCAGTTCTTC
. TRBD1 TRBJ1-1 TRBV27 CASSLSRQGNTEAFF TGTGCCAGCAGTTTATCGCGACAGGGGAACACTGAAGCTTTCTTT
. . TRBJ2-2 TRBV7-9 CASSPWGGRNTGELFF TGTGCCAGCAGCCCTTGGGGGGGGCGGAACACCGGGGAGCTGTTTTTT
. TRBD1 TRBJ1-2 TRBV27 CASSSLDRTYGYTF TGTGCCAGCAGCTCTTTGGACAGGACTTATGGCTACACCTTC
. TRBD2 TRBJ2-7 TRBV15 CATSRDLERGPYEQYF TGTGCCACCAGCAGAGATCTCGAGCGGGGCCCCTACGAGCAGTACTTC
. TRBD2 TRBJ2-1 TRBV7-8 CASSLSSGLLAGGRGNEQFF TGTGCCAGCAGCTTAAGTTCGGGACTTTTAGCGGGGGGGCGGGGCAATGAGCAGTTCTTC
. . TRBJ2-1 TRBV19 CASSTGISNEQFF TGTGCCAGTAGTACGGGGATTTCCAATGAGCAGTTCTTC
. . TRBJ2-7 TRBV5-1 CASSRGGGVYEQYF TGCGCCAGCAGCCGTGGCGGTGGCGTCTACGAGCAGTACTTC